Listed here are 23 T cell receptor beta chains from one sample, sequenced in a study of beta chain features in type 1 diabetes. Study-wide results and limits: The study found moderately but significantly shorter TCRB CDR3s in all four CD4+ subsets of Type 1 diabetes patients.

cDNA synthesis used the whole RNA isolate, giving expressed TCRB sequences. Assay: immunoSEQ multiplex PCR; the TCRdb copy retains only in-frame clones and omits some. The data show around 40,000 clones, around 63% seen once. Their antigens remain unidentified. Sequencing was performed on Tregs from blood. These receptors were obtained from a man aged 25 to 40 with type 1 diabetes. Some clones in this sample may be carry-over from other donors' samples.

The chain has TRBV6-5 and TRBJ1-5; D ambiguous. CDR3 size: 14 residues. V gave up 5 bases and J gave up 0 bases, with 8 bases separating them. Germline assignment: CDR1 MNHEY and CDR2 SVGAGI. The CDR3 loop is CASSRTYSNQPQHF. The CDR3 DNA is TGTGCCAGCAGTCGGACTTATAGCAATCAGCCCCAGCATTTT.

The chain carries TRBV7-9 and TRBJ2-3; the D gene is possibly TRBD1 (6 bases). Germline values: CDR1 SEHNR, CDR2 FQNEAQ (reference sequence). The V end was cut by 5 bases, the J end by 1 base, with 10 bases between. The CDR3 runs 14 residues. The CDR3, as DNA: TGTGCCAGCAGCGGGGGCAAAGGCACAGATACGCAGTATTTT. Translation gives CASSGGKGTDTQYF.

The gene calls are TRBV5-1 and TRBJ2-7; 9 bases match TRBD1. The length of the CDR3 is 14 residues. With 5 bases clipped from V and 2 bases from J, the junction kept 5 bases outside the gene matches. Germline CDR1 reads SGHRS; CDR2 reads YFSETQ. The CDR3: CASRPDRGTYEQYF. CDR3 coding DNA: TGCGCCAGCAGGCCGGACAGGGGCACCTACGAGCAGTACTTC.

This clone turned up a few times. The J gene is TRBJ2-1, the V gene TRBV7-3; D might be TRBD2 (6 bases). CDR3 length: 15 residues. In germline, CDR1 is SGHTA, CDR2 FQGTGA. V shed 4 bases and J shed 7 bases, with 17 bases lying between them. The CDR3 is CASSSSGTYFNEQFF. The CDR3 DNA reads as TGTGCCAGCAGCTCTTCCGGGACTTATTTTAATGAGCAGTTCTTC.

J is TRBJ1-6 and V is TRBV5-5, with TRBD1 identical over 7 bases. CDR3 length equals 14 residues. Trimming took 4 bases from V and 12 from J; bases not matched to a gene: 10. The germline CDR1 and CDR2 sequences are SGHKS and YYEKEE (reference sequence). CDR3 sequence reads: CASSRDSSPGPLHF. The CDR3 DNA follows: TGTGCCAGCAGCCGGGACAGCTCCCCGGGACCCCTCCACTTT.

The gene calls are TRBV12-5 and TRBJ2-7; the D is unclear. Trimming took 3 bases from V and 4 from J, leaving 7 bases between them. Germline loops: CDR1 LGHNT, CDR2 FRNRAP. This CDR3 has 12 residues. The CDR3 nucleotides are TGTGCTAGTGGTTTAACATTTTACGAGCAGTACTTC. This gives the protein CASGLTFYEQYF.

This sequence joins TRBV7-2 and TRBJ1-2; 7 bases align to TRBD1. Trimming cost V 2 bases and J 2 bases; bases outside gene matches: 2. CDR3 length equals 14 residues. CDR1 SGHTA and CDR2 FQGNSA come from the germline V gene. The DNA of the CDR3 is TGTGCCAGCAGCTTACCGACAGGGAACTATGGCTACACCTTC. Translation: CASSLPTGNYGYTF.

J is TRBJ1-6 and V is TRBV27, with D perhaps matching TRBD1 (6 bases). CDR1 and CDR2 from the germline V gene are MNHEY and SMNVEV (reference sequence). The germline V and J ends were trimmed by 4 bases and 7 bases, with 8 bases remaining between them. This CDR3 has 13 residues. The CDR3 sequence is CASSWTANSPLHF. Written as DNA, the CDR3 is TGTGCCAGCAGTTGGACAGCCAATTCACCCCTCCACTTT.

This clone occurred a few times. The chain joins TRBV6-1 to TRBJ2-2; TRBD1 is a possible D gene (6 bases). The CDR3 spans 15 residues. V gave up 2 bases and J gave up 6 bases, with 13 bases separating them. The germline V gene encodes CDR1 MNHNS and CDR2 SASEGT. The CDR3 coding sequence is TGTGCCAGCAGTGAATTTGACAGGCACGCCGGGGAGCTGTTTTTT. It specifies CASSEFDRHAGELFF.

The gene calls are TRBV27 and TRBJ2-2; D is undetermined. V lost 4 bases, J lost 5 bases, and 2 bases lay in between. This CDR3 has 11 amino acids. Germline-derived CDR1 and CDR2 are MNHEY and SMNVEV (reference sequence). In DNA form, the CDR3 reads TGTGCCAGCAGTTCGACCGGGGAGCTGTTTTTT. Protein: CASSSTGELFF.

This clone was detected a few times. This chain connects TRBV11-1 to TRBJ2-5; 12 nucleotides agree with TRBD2. V trimming: 5 bases; J trimming: 4 bases; junction bases outside the gene matches: 8. The CDR3 runs to 16 residues. Germline CDR1 SGHAT, CDR2 FQDESV (reference sequence). CDR3 DNA: TGTGCCAGCAGCCCTGGACTAGCGGGGCGGAGAGAGACCCAGTACTTC. Its protein product is CASSPGLAGRRETQYF.

Only one count was recorded for this clone. Mismatch with germline at one junction end may stem from a read error. The chain combines TRBV27 with TRBJ2-7; weak D call: TRBD1 (5 bases). This CDR3 contains 11 residues. CDR1 and CDR2 (germline): MNHEY, SMNVEV (reference sequence). CDR3 nucleotide sequence: TGTGCCAGCAGGGACACCGGTTCCCTCCTCTTC. It translates to CASRDTGSLLF.

The genes are TRBV13 and TRBJ1-2; D call uncertain. CDR1 and CDR2 from the germline V gene are PRHDT and FYEKMQ (reference sequence). The CDR3 consists of 12 residues. Trimming pared 5 bases from V and 7 bases from J, leaving 11 bases between. The CDR3 protein is CASSPQFLGYTF. In nucleotides, the CDR3 is TGTGCCAGCAGCCCTCAGTTCCTTGGCTACACCTTC.

This chain connects TRBV7-2 to TRBJ2-3; the match to TRBD1 covers 8 bases. This CDR3 has 16 amino acids. The germline gives CDR1 SGHTA, CDR2 FQGNSA. Germline trimming cut 0 bases from V and 1 base from J; bases unmatched to any gene: 3. CDR3 in amino acids: CASSLANRGGTDTQYF. The CDR3 DNA sequence: TGTGCCAGCAGCTTAGCTAACAGGGGGGGCACAGATACGCAGTATTTT.

The rearrangement uses TRBV7-9 and TRBJ1-2, with D possibly being TRBD1 (6 bases). Germline CDR1 reads SEHNR; CDR2 reads FQNEAQ (reference sequence). V lost 4 bases, J lost 2 bases, and 11 bases lay in between. The CDR3 spans 14 residues. The CDR3: CASSSYTGNYGYTF. DNA for the CDR3: TGTGCCAGCAGCTCCTATACAGGGAACTATGGCTACACCTTC.

The chain employs TRBV6-1 and TRBJ2-5; no clear D gene. The CDR3 contains 11 residues. The ends were cut back, 5 bases at V and 3 bases at J, with 4 bases in the middle. Germline values: CDR1 MNHNS, CDR2 SASEGT. The CDR3 sequence: CASSNKETQYF. CDR3 DNA: TGTGCCAGCAGTAACAAAGAGACCCAGTACTTC.

This rearrangement joins TRBV6-6 to TRBJ2-3, with TRBD1 matching over 8 bases. The CDR3 loop spans 14 amino acids. V trimming: 6 bases; J trimming: 4 bases; junction bases outside the gene matches: 6. Germline V gene lookup returns CDR1 MNHNY and CDR2 SVGAGI (reference sequence). The CDR3 region is CASRGSGGADTQYF. For the CDR3, the DNA is TGTGCCAGCAGAGGCTCAGGGGGCGCAGATACGCAGTATTTT.

The chain is built from TRBV10-3 and TRBJ1-5; D is uncertain. The germline CDR1 and CDR2 sequences are ENHRY and SYGVKD. This CDR3 contains 12 residues. Trimming pared 7 bases from V and 2 bases from J, leaving 6 bases between. The CDR3 DNA reads as TGTGCCATCACAGATGGCAATCAGCCCCAGCATTTT. Protein: CAITDGNQPQHF.

The chain combines TRBV6-5 with TRBJ1-1; the D is unclear. V was shortened by 3 bases and J by 2 bases, with 10 bases between the two germline ends. Germline assignment: CDR1 MNHEY and CDR2 SVGAGI. The CDR3 covers 14 residues. CDR3 region: CASSYTSRNTEAFF. For the CDR3, the DNA is TGTGCCAGCAGTTATACGTCCAGAAACACTGAAGCTTTCTTT.

This chain joins TRBV5-4 and TRBJ2-3, with a tentative D call TRBD2 (8 bases). Germline loops: CDR1 SGHNT, CDR2 YYREEE (reference sequence). The CDR3 loop spans 16 amino acids. Trimming took off 6 bases at V and 2 bases at J, with 19 bases between the two ends. The CDR3 coding sequence is TGTGCCAGCACCGGGGGCGGGGGGACAGACACAGATACGCAGTATTTT. It specifies CASTGGGGTDTDTQYF.

V and J are TRBV12-5 and TRBJ1-4; maybe TRBD1 (6 bases). Trimming removed 6 bases from V and 8 bases from J, with 16 bases in between. This CDR3 region has 14 residues. CDR1 LGHNT and CDR2 FRNRAP come from the germline V gene. CDR3 DNA: TGTGCTAGTGGAACCAGGGGCTATGGCGAAAAACTGTTTTTT. Its translation is CASGTRGYGEKLFF. Using reference TRBV12-5 and TRBJ1-4 for the parts outside the CDR3, the full variable domain is DARVTQTPRHKVTEMGQEVTMRCQPILGHNTVFWYRQTMMQGLELLAYFRNRAPLDDSGMPKDRFSAEMPDATLATLKIQPSEPRDSAVYFCASGTRGYGEKLFFGSGTQLSVL.

This clone is a singleton in its sample. The V call is TRBV6-5, the J call TRBJ1-3, with D possibly matching TRBD1 (5 bases). Trimming left V 0 bases short and J 4 bases short, with 10 bases between. Germline CDR1 reads MNHEY; CDR2 reads SVGAGI. The CDR3 is made up of 15 amino acids. The CDR3 DNA sequence: TGTGCCAGCAGTTACTCAAGGGCAGGGGGAAACACCATATATTTT. This translates into CASSYSRAGGNTIYF.

This chain joins TRBV19 and TRBJ2-1, with D possibly being TRBD2 (7 bases). The CDR3 is made up of 16 amino acids. Trimming shortened V by 1 base and J by 2 bases, and 12 bases separated the two germline ends. Per the germline V gene, CDR1 is LNHDA and CDR2 is SQIVND (reference sequence). The CDR3 loop reads CASSIAGGGAYNEQFF. The CDR3 DNA is TGTGCCAGTAGTATAGCCGGCGGGGGCGCCTACAATGAGCAGTTCTTC. Variable domain in full (rest from reference TRBV19 and TRBJ2-1): DGGITQSPKYLFRKEGQNVTLSCEQNLNHDAMYWYRQDPGQGLRLIYYSQIVNDFQKGDIAEGYSVSREKKESFPLTVTSAQKNPTAFYLCASSIAGGGAYNEQFFGPGTRLTVL.